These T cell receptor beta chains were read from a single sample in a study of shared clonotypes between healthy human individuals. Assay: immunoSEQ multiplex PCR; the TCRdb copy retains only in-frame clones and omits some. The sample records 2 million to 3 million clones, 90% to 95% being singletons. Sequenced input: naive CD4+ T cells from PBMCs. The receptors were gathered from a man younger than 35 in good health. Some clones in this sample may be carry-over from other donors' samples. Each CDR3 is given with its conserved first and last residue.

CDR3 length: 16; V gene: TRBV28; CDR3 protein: CASSLSGDTVLNEQFF
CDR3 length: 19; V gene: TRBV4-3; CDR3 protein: CASSQGLAGGGSSYNEQFF
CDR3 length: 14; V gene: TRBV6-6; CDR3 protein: CASSYAAGANVLTF
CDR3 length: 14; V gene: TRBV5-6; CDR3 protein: CASSPRGPINEQFF
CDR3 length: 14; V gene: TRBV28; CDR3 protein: CASSLWDRGNEQFF
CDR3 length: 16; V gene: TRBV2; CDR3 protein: CASSGTGLAGANEQFF
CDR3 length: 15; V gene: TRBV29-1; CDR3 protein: CSAQPGQGGNTEAFF
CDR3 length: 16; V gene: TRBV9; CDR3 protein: CASSPVGGPSFMEQYF
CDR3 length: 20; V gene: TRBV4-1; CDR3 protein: CASSQSTGTPTSGRWYEQYF
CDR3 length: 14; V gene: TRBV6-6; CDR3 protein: CASTPGGGYNEQFF
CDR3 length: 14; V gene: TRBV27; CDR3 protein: CASSLTRGTYEQYF
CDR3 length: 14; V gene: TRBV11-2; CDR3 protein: CASSFLAGTYEQYF
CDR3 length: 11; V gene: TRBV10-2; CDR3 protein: CASKYTGELFF
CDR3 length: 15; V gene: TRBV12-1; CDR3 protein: CASSFEGQGGCEQYF
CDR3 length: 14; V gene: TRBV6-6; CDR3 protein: CASSYTSGSYEQYF
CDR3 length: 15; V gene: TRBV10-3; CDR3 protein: CAISESAGGIYEQYF
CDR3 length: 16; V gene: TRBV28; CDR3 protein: CASSLYGTGGTGELFF
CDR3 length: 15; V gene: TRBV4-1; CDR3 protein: CASSQGQTGWAGYTF
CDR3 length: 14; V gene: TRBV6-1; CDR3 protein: CASSRQGNTYEQYF
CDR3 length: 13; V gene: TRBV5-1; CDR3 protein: CASHQGSLETQYF
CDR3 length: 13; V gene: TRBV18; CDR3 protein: CASNGQTNNEQFF
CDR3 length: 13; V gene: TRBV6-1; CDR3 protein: CASSESGSQPQHF
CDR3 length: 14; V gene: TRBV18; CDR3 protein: CASSADRVRGEAFF
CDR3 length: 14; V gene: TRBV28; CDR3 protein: CASSFRRHRPEQYF
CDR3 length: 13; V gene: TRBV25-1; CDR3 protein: CASRGQGNQPQHF
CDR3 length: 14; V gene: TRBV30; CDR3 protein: CAWRKAGGPDTQYF
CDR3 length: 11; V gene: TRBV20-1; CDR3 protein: CSVSRRETQYF
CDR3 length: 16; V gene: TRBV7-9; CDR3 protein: CASSFLPGSVDYEQYF
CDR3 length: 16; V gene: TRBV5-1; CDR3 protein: CASSFGLAGGTGELFF
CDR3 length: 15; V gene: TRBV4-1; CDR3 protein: CASSQGLTGPYEQYF
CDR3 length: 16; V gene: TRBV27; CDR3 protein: CASSPTPATGHTEAFF
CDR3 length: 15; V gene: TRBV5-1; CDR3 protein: CASSYGGQEIYEQYF
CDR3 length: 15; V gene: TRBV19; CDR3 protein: CASTRGGGRPQPQHF
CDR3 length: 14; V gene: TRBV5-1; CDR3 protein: CASSLGSVENEQFF
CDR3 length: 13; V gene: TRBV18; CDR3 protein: CASSSGQDYEQYF
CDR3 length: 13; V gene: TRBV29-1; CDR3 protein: CSGNTDRYNEQFF
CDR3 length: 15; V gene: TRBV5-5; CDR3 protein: CASSSGLAGADTQYF
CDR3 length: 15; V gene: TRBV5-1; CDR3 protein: CASSLGDSRTEKLFF
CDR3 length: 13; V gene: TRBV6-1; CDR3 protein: CASSLTRQAGYTF
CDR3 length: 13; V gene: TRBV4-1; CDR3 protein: CASSHDRGYGYTF
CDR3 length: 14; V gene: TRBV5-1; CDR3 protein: CASSSTGGNYEQYF
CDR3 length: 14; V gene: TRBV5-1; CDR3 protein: CASSLERITDTQYF
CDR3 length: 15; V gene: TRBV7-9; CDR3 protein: CASSKQGGSTDTQYF
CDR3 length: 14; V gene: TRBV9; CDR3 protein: CASSATGEAGELFF
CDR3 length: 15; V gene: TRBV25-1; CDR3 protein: CASRSPTEFNEKLFF
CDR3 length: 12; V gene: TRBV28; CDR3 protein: CASSNADQPQHF
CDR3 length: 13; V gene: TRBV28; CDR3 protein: CASSQGRNYGYTF
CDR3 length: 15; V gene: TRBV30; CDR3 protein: CAWSKKGVDTGELFF
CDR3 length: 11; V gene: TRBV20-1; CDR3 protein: CSAEDGETQYF
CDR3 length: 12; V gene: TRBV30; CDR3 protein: CSAKITTYEQYF
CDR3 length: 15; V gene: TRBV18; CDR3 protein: CASSPAAMSDEKLFF
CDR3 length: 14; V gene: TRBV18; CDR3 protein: CASSSAKASYGYTF
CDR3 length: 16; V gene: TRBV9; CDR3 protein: CASSVGGLAGEETQYF
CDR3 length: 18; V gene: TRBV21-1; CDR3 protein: CASSKVGKGTGDTDTQYF
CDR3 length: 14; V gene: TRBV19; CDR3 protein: CASSQQNMNTEAFF
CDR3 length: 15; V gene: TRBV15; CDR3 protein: CATSREGGSYNEQFF
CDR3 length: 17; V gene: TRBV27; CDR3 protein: CASSFYGLTSYNSPLHF
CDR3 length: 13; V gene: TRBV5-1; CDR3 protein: CASSRDPNTEAFF
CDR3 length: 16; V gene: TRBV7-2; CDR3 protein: CASSAVTGLVNNEQFF
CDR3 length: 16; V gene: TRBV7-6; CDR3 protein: CASSLAPRQALETQYF